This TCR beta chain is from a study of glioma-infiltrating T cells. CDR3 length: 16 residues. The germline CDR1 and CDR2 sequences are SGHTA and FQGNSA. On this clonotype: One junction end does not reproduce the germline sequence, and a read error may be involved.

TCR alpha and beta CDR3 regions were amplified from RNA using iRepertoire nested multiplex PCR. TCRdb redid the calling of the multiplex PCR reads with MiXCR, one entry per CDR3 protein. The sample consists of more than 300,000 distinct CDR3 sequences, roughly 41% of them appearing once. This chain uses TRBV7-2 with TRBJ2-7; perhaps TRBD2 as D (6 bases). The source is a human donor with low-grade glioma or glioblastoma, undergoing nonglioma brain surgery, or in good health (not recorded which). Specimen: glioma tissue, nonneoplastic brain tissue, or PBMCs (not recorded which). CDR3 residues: CASSVATGLTGSEQYF. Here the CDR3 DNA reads TGTGCCAGCAGCGTAGCCACGGGACTGACCGGGAGCGAGCAGTACTTC.